This TCR beta chain was identified during a study of T cell responses to AZD1222 COVID-19 vaccine. Findings and limits, study-wide: When two AZD1222 doses had been given, Spike-specific TCR breadth and depth rose. Among those given AZD1222, only six were seropositive at baseline.

The V gene lost 6 bases and the J gene lost 6 bases, with 11 bases spanning the gap. The CDR3 totals 12 residues. Germline V lookup: CDR1 MNHEY, CDR2 SVGAGI. This clone was picked up one time. Antigen unknown. Profiled with immunoSEQ multiplex PCR; TCRdb holds only in-frame clones, not every one. The data contain some 180,000 clones, around nine tenths of them seen just once; the ten biggest clones take up 1.5% to 2%. The material was peripheral blood, obtained 28 days after the second AZD1222 dose. V and J are TRBV6-5 and TRBJ2-5, with D possibly TRBD2 on 7 matching bases. This TCR was sampled from an adult who received the AZD1222 COVID-19 vaccine. The CDR3 loop is CASSDGGQTQYF. The CDR3 nucleotides read TGTGCCAGCAGCGACGGGGGGCAGACCCAGTACTTC.